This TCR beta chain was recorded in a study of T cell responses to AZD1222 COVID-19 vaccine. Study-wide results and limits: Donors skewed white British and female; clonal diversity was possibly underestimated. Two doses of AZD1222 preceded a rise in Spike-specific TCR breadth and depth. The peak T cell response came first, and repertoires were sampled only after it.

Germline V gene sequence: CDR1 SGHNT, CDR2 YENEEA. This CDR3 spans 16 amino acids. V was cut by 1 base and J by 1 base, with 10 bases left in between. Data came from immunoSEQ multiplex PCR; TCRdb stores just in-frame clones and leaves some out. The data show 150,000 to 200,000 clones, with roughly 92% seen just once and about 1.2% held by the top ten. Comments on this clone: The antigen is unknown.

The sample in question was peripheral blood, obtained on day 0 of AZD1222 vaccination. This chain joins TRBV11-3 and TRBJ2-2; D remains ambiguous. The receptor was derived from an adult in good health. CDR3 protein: CASSLGAGRNTGELFF. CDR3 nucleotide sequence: TGTGCCAGCAGCTTAGGGGCAGGCCGGAACACCGGGGAGCTGTTTTTT.